The sequence of this TCR beta chain was determined in a study of blood T cells in healthy people across ages. This clonotype was counted between two and nine times. Its matching antigen is unknown. Primed by a sample-barcoded 5' primer and a J-beta primer mix, a second PCR proceeded for about 6 to 12 cycles. From the 5' RACE reads, TCRdb called clonotypes with MiXCR, one entry per CDR3 protein. Of over 950,000 distinct CDR3 sequences detected, just over 50% appear once; the ten largest clones hold about 21%. Whole-study findings and limits: In these data, TCR beta diversity tracked strongly with naive T cell percentage. Across the age range, TCR beta diversity per million T cells fell in a roughly linear way. Higher diversity and more naive CD4+ cells were features of long-lived donors, compared to aged donors.

This CDR3 contains 15 residues. V lost 5 bases and J 3 bases, leaving 16 bases between the germline ends. Germline V gene data show CDR1 as MNHEY and CDR2 as SMNVEV (reference sequence). Sequencing input: blood. The gene calls are TRBV27 and TRBJ2-5; D gene ambiguous. The origin of this receptor is a woman aged 55-69 years in good health. This CDR3 is CASSPPRARKETQYF. Here the CDR3 DNA reads TGTGCCAGCAGTCCGCCCCGCGCCCGGAAAGAGACCCAGTACTTC.